The source of this T cell receptor (beta chain) is a study of T cells in Graves' hyperthyroidism and ophthalmopathy. V was shortened by 4 bases and J by 4 bases, with 11 bases between the two germline ends. The V gene's germline CDR1 is SGHNT and CDR2 YENEEA. The CDR3 runs to 14 residues. This clonotype was seen at least ten times. RNA transcripts were the template for amplifying TCR beta CDR3 regions. In the first-round RT-PCR of the TCR CDR3, the HTBI primer set was used. TCRdb recomputed calls from the multiplex PCR reads with MiXCR, one row per CDR3 protein. The sample holds about 410,000 distinct CDR3 sequences, roughly 14% seen once.

The chain couples TRBV11-3 to TRBJ2-1; D not resolved. This TCR was recovered from a man between 18 and 35 years old with Graves' ophthalmopathy. Material for sequencing was blood. For the CDR3, the DNA is TGTGCCAGCAGCTCCACCAGCTGGTACAATGAGCAGTTCTTC. Protein: CASSSTSWYNEQFF.